This T cell receptor (beta chain) stems from a study of response to subunit inactivated influenza vaccine. V lost 1 base and J 2 bases, leaving 19 bases between the germline ends. The CDR3 extends over 18 amino acids. In germline, CDR1 is SGHDT, CDR2 YYEEEE. Points on this clonotype: The target antigen is unknown.

Whole-study findings and limits: Authors suggested each seasonal influenza vaccination recruits few new T cells.

TCRdb re-called the RT-PCR reads through MiXCR, storing one row per CDR3 protein. The data hold more than 600,000 distinct CDR3 sequences, with 18% observed a single time. This chain connects TRBV5-6 to TRBJ1-3; no definite D call. Specimen: PBMCs from blood, collected more than 4 days after vaccination. The clonotype originates from a man between 50 and 59 years old who received an inactivated influenza vaccine. The CDR3 sequence is CASSLPLDARGAGNTIYF. In DNA, the CDR3 is TGTGCCAGCAGCTTGCCGCTGGACGCTCGCGGGGCTGGAAACACCATATATTTT.